This T cell receptor beta chain was recorded in a study of human T cells and chemical hapten exposure. Findings of the study overall: Expanded TCRs clustered into significantly more large CDR3 similarity groups than controls, the analysis revealed.

The CDR3 extends over 17 amino acids. CDR1 is SGDLS and CDR2 is YYNGEE in the germline V gene. The study used a library that attached unique molecular identifiers to individual cDNA molecules. In TCRdb, the RACE reads were re-called with MiXCR into one record per CDR3 protein. The table lists 360,000 or so distinct CDR3 sequences, more than 5% of them singletons, with less than 6.5% in the top ten. With regard to this clonotype: Antigen specificity is unknown. This sequence may be a read error, since a much larger clone differs from it by one base.

Time point denoted: patch test 2, 6 weeks after DPC sensitization. Sample treatment: therapeutic diphenylcyclopropenone sensitization with weekly scalp DPC. The sample consisted of whole blood, taken in connection with sensitization to the hapten diphenylcyclopropenone (DPC). This receptor was taken from a young woman with alopecia areata. Some clones in this sample may be carry-over from other donors' samples. The chain uses TRBV9 and TRBJ2-3; D uncertain. DNA of the CDR3: TGTGCCTGCAGCGTAAGTCCGTTGCCTCTGAGCACAGATACGCAGTATTTT. Amino acids: CACSVSPLPLSTDTQYF. Based on the CDR3 plus reference TRBV9 and TRBJ2-3, the full variable domain is DSGVTQTPKHLITATGQRVTLRCSPRSGDLSVYWYQQSLDQGLQFLIQYYNGEERAKGNILERFSAQQFPDLHSELNLSSLELGDSALYFCACSVSPLPLSTDTQYFGPGTRLTVL.